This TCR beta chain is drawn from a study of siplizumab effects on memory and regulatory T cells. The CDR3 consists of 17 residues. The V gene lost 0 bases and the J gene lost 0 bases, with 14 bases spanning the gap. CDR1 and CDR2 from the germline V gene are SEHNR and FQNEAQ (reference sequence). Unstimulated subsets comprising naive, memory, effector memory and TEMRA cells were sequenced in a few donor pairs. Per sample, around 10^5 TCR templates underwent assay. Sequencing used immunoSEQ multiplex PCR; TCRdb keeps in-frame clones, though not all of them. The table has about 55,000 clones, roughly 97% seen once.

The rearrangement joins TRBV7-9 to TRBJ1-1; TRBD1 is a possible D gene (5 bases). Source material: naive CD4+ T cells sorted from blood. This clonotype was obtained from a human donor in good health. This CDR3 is CASSLALRDPMNTEAFF. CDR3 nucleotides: TGTGCCAGCAGCTTAGCGCTTAGGGACCCAATGAACACTGAAGCTTTCTTT.